This T cell receptor beta chain was found in a study of T cell changes during pregnancy in multiple sclerosis (dated by TCRdb to the late 2010s). Regarding the study in general: The study examined how the T cell repertoire changed over the course of pregnancy in women with multiple sclerosis.

Per the germline V gene (reference sequence), SEHNR is the CDR1 and FQNEAQ is the CDR2. Its CDR3 holds 19 amino acids, cysteine through phenylalanine. The only DNA kept is the CDR3, 57 bases in frame from the first base. V ends up 2 bases short and J 8 bases short, with an unmatched junction base count of 21. Points on this clone: It has no known antigen specificity. Per-nucleotide qualities are absent, and no much larger clonotype sits a single base away.

Library creation used the immunoSEQ multiplex PCR assay. TCRdb took this table from immuneACCESS and kept in-frame rearrangements with V and J called. Such tables lack part of the clones; where checked against another copy, unresolved V genes explain under half of the gap, and the rest is unexplained. Counted in this sample were nearly 60,000 clones; about 89% of them appeared once. About 0.49% of the sample is held by the ten biggest clonotypes. The rearrangement combines TRBV7-9 with TRBJ2-3, and 8 junctional nucleotides match TRBD2. The specimen was CD4+ T cells from peripheral blood mononuclear cells, collected after pregnancy. The sequence came from a female donor in good health, enrolled as a control in a pregnancy study. The CDR3 region: CASSLTSVTLALGGGTQYF. DNA sequence: TGTGCCAGCAGCTTAACTAGCGTCACTCTAGCGCTCGGGGGGGGTACGCAGTATTTT.